Sequencing of this T cell receptor beta chain was carried out in a study of blood T cells in healthy people across ages. PCR was performed a second time for about 7 to 12 cycles using a sample-barcoded 5' primer and a J-beta primer mix. Each CDR3 protein gets one entry after TCRdb re-called the 5' RACE reads with MiXCR. The sample shows some 1.5 million distinct CDR3 sequences, about 45% of them seen only once. Trimming at V came to 6 bases and at J to 6 bases, leaving 11 bases not matched to a gene. This CDR3 is 15 amino acids long. The V gene's germline CDR1 is SNHLY and CDR2 FYNNEI. The receptor's source is a young woman in good health. Sequenced: blood. The V and J genes are TRBV2 and TRBJ2-5, with 9 bases lining up with TRBD2. The CDR3 is CASRAMERGEKTQYF. The CDR3 coding sequence is TGTGCCAGCAGGGCCATGGAGCGGGGGGAGAAGACCCAGTACTTC.